This T cell receptor beta chain derives from a study of spatial heterogeneity in lung cancer. Study-wide background: On average, each unique TCR and UMI combination appeared more than ten times in raw reads. Study results and limitations: Tumors with more nonsynonymous mutations had more expanded intratumoral alpha and beta TCRs.

This clonotype is medium-sized in the sample. Its antigen remains unknown. Each TCR cDNA molecule bore a unique molecular identifier. TCRdb passed the 5' RACE reads through MiXCR, listing each CDR3 protein once. Of some 9,500 distinct CDR3 sequences in the sample, roughly an eighth were seen once. Time point denoted: sample taken at primary tumor resection. There were 70 to 80 donors, all of them untreated patients with early-stage non-small cell lung cancer. No cells were sorted before sequencing. The whole RNA sequenced was extracted from tumor, nontumor lung or frozen PBMC. CDR1 and CDR2 (germline): SGHRS, YFSETQ. Trimming removed 2 bases at V and 1 base at J, with 9 bases between. There are 14 residues in the CDR3.

The genes are TRBV5-1 and TRBJ1-1; D unresolved. This TCR was sampled from a male donor with early-stage non-small cell lung cancer. The sequencing used lung tumor tissue, collected at surgery. Here the CDR3 reads CASSFAEGNTEAFF. CDR3 coding DNA: TGCGCCAGCAGCTTTGCGGAGGGGAACACTGAAGCTTTCTTT.